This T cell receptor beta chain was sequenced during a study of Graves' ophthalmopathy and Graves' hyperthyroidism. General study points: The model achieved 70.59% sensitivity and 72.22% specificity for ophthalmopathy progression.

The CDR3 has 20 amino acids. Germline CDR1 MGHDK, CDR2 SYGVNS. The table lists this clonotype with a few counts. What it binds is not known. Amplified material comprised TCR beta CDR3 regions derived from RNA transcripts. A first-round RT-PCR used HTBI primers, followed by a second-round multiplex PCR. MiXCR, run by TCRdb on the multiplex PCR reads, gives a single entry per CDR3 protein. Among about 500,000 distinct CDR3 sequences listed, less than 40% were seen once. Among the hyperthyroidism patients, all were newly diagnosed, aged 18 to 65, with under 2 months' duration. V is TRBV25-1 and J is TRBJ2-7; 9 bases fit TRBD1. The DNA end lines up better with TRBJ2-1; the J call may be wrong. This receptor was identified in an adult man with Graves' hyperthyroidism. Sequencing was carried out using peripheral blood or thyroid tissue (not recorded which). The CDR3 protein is CASSERLNPHTGGWYNEQFF. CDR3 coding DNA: TGTGCCAGCAGTGAAAGGTTAAACCCACATACAGGGGGCTGGTACAATGAGCAGTTCTTC.